These 18 T cell receptor beta chains came from one sample sequenced in a study of blood T cells in healthy people across ages. PCR was performed a second time for about 6 to 12 cycles using a sample-barcoded 5' primer and a J-beta primer mix. One entry per CDR3 protein results from TCRdb running MiXCR on the 5' RACE reads. The sample carries approximately 960,000 distinct CDR3 sequences, 25% to 35% recorded once. Separately, the same data were catalogued under a study of T cells of mothers and their children.

The material sequenced was blood. The source is a woman aged 40 to 49 in good health.

This clonotype occurred a few times. The genes are TRBV29-1 and TRBJ2-3; 7 nucleotides match TRBD1. Germline CDR1 and CDR2: SQVTM and ANQGSEA. The length of the CDR3 is 13 residues. Trimming removed 8 bases from V and 4 bases from J; junction bases left unmatched: 9. The CDR3 DNA follows: TGCAGCTGCAAACCACAGGGGCCAGATACGCAGTATTTT. Protein: CSCKPQGPDTQYF.

This clonotype has ten or more counts. The chain is built from TRBV5-6 and TRBJ2-7, with 8 bases fitting TRBD1. Unmatched junction bases numbered 8, after V lost 4 bases and J lost 2 bases. Germline V gene lookup returns CDR1 SGHDT and CDR2 YYEEEE. The CDR3 contains 15 residues. In DNA form, the CDR3 reads TGTGCCAGCAGCCCCAGGGGGCGAATAACCTACGAGCAGTACTTC. This sequence encodes CASSPRGRITYEQYF.

V and J are TRBV20-1 and TRBJ2-3, with 12 bases aligning to TRBD2. V shed 3 bases, J shed 4 bases, and the junction held 8 bases outside the gene matches. Looked up from germline, CDR1 is DFQATT and CDR2 is SNEGSKA (reference sequence). The CDR3 is made up of 16 amino acids. The CDR3 spells CSARGKTSGGADTQYF. CDR3 nucleotides: TGCAGTGCTAGGGGGAAGACTAGCGGGGGAGCAGATACGCAGTATTTT.

This clonotype was seen ten or more times. The chain combines TRBV7-6 with TRBJ2-7; D gene unclear. CDR1 SGHVS and CDR2 FNYEAQ come from the germline V gene. The CDR3 sequence is 13 residues long. The V and J ends lost 5 bases and 2 bases respectively, with 10 bases between them. The CDR3: CASSVGEAYEQYF. The CDR3 DNA reads TGTGCCAGCAGCGTCGGTGAAGCCTACGAGCAGTACTTC.

This clonotype was seen ten or more times. V and J are TRBV15 and TRBJ1-2; 7 bases are a match to TRBD1. V dropped 8 bases and J dropped 3; count of bases not matched to a gene: 3. The CDR3 length is 12 residues. Germline loops: CDR1 LNHNV, CDR2 YYDKDF (reference sequence). Written as DNA, the CDR3 is TGTGCCACCGGACAGGACTACTATGGCTACACCTTC. Encoded protein: CATGQDYYGYTF.

This chain connects TRBV6-1 to TRBJ2-7; no firm D call. The germline V gene has CDR1 MNHNS and CDR2 SASEGT. Trimming pared 8 bases from V and 3 bases from J, leaving 14 bases between. This CDR3 is built from 13 residues. The CDR3: CASEVSWNYEQYF. Here the CDR3 DNA reads TGTGCCAGCGAGGTCAGCTGGAACTACGAGCAGTACTTC.

For this clonotype: A read error may produce the germline difference seen at one junction end. This chain connects TRBV10-3 to TRBJ2-7; D is uncertain. The CDR3 has 16 amino acids. The germline V gene encodes CDR1 ENHRY and CDR2 SYGVKD. The CDR3 nucleotides read TGCGCCATCAGTGAGTCGAACACAGACCTTAGGAATGAGCAGTACTTC. It yields the protein CAISESNTDLRNEQYF.

In this sample, this clonotype turned up a few times. This chain connects TRBV20-1 to TRBJ1-2; D unresolved. The V end was cut by 0 bases, the J end by 8 bases, with 10 bases between. Germline values: CDR1 DFQATT, CDR2 SNEGSKA (reference sequence). The CDR3 spans 12 residues. The CDR3 coding sequence is TGCAGTGCTAGAGATGAACCAGTCGGCTACACCTTC. It is translated as CSARDEPVGYTF.

Turning to this clonotype: A read error is possible here, since a much larger clone lies one base away. The V and J genes are TRBV9 and TRBJ1-1, with 8 nucleotides matching TRBD1. From germline, CDR1 is SGDLS and CDR2 YYNGEE. J was trimmed by 6 bases and V by 3 bases; bases with no gene match: 10. This CDR3 is built from 15 residues. For the CDR3, the DNA is TGTGCCAGCAGCGAGGGGCAGGGGGCGTTATCTGAAGCTTTCTTT. Translating it yields CASSEGQGALSEAFF.

The sample holds a few counts of this clonotype. The rearrangement joins TRBV12-3 or TRBV12-4 to TRBJ2-4; maybe TRBD2 (5 bases). There are 17 residues in the CDR3. V shed 3 bases and J shed 1 base, with 16 bases lying between them. This CDR3 reads CASSFGVGARAKNIQYF. The DNA for the CDR3 is TGTGCCAGCAGTTTCGGAGTGGGAGCTAGGGCCAAAAACATTCAGTACTTC.

Points on this clonotype: The junction departs from germline at one end; a sequencing error may be responsible. The chain uses TRBV6-2 or TRBV6-3 and TRBJ2-7; 8 bases match TRBD1. This CDR3 has 14 amino acids. Germline V gene sequence: CDR1 MNHEY, CDR2 SVGEGT. DNA of the CDR3: TGTACCAGCAGGGGACAGGCCCACTCCTACGAGCAGTACTTC. It yields the protein CTSRGQAHSYEQYF.

This clonotype has a handful of counts. The CDR3: CSVKGSRTEEFF. CDR3 sequence (DNA): TGCAGCGTTAAAGGAAGCAGGACCGAGGAGTTCTTC. This chain joins TRBV29-1 and TRBJ2-1; D is unresolved. Trimming stripped 5 bases from V and 14 bases from J, with 19 bases between. Germline CDR1 is SQVTM and CDR2 is ANQGSEA. The CDR3 loop spans 12 amino acids.

This clonotype occurred many times. The genes are TRBV7-2 and TRBJ2-5, with D unclear. The CDR3 contains 13 residues. Germline lookup yields CDR1 SGHTA and CDR2 FQGNSA. V was clipped by 2 bases and J by 4 bases, with 8 bases between them. The CDR3 spells CASSLIGGETQYF. The CDR3 DNA reads as TGTGCCAGCAGCTTAATTGGTGGAGAGACCCAGTACTTC.

This clonotype was seen a few times. The V gene is TRBV12-3 or TRBV12-4, the J gene TRBJ1-4; 9 bases match TRBD1. Trimming took 6 bases from V and 8 from J; bases not matched to a gene: 7. This CDR3 is built from 14 residues. The CDR3 is CASRQQGAREKLFF. CDR3 sequence (DNA): TGTGCCAGCAGACAACAGGGGGCGAGAGAAAAACTGTTTTTT.

The genes are TRBV4-1 and TRBJ2-3; a weak D match, TRBD2 (6 bases). Trimming cost V 6 bases and J 2 bases, with 18 bases left between them. Germline V lookup: CDR1 MGHRA, CDR2 YSYEKL. The CDR3 is made up of 16 amino acids. CDR3 bases: TGCGCCAGCAGAAGGATACAAGGAGGGGCCACAGATACGCAGTATTTT. Translated, it gives CASRRIQGGATDTQYF.

The rearrangement links TRBV6-5 to TRBJ2-3; D assignment may be TRBD1 or TRBD2 (6 bases each). Germline V gene data show CDR1 as MNHEY and CDR2 as SVGAGI. Trimming took 7 bases from V and 4 from J, leaving 15 bases between them. The CDR3 has 14 residues. The chain's CDR3 is CASTEGGLADTQYF. For the CDR3, the DNA is TGTGCCAGCACGGAGGGGGGACTGGCAGATACGCAGTATTTT.

V is TRBV7-2 and J is TRBJ2-5, with 12 bases fitting TRBD2. Germline values: CDR1 SGHTA, CDR2 FQGNSA. The CDR3 length is 13 residues. V gave up 5 bases and J gave up 9 bases; unmatched junction bases: 4. CDR3 bases: TGTGCCAGCAGCCACAGACTAGCGGGGGCCCAGTACTTC. This encodes CASSHRLAGAQYF.

The rearrangement links TRBV10-3 to TRBJ1-5; 9 nucleotides align to TRBD1. CDR1 and CDR2 (germline): ENHRY, SYGVKD. The CDR3 runs 15 residues. V lost 6 bases, J lost 4 bases, and 7 bases stayed unmatched. The CDR3 DNA reads as TGTGCCATCAGACTAACCGGGACAGGGAATCAGCCCCAGCATTTT. This encodes CAIRLTGTGNQPQHF.